This T cell receptor beta chain was profiled in a study of T cell responses to AZD1222 COVID-19 vaccine. Regarding the study as a whole: Unmutated regions of variants are reportedly targeted by nearly half of spike-specific TCRs.

This CDR3 has 17 residues. From germline, CDR1 is LGHDT and CDR2 YNNKEL (reference sequence). V dropped 4 bases and J dropped 7; count of bases not matched to a gene: 12. Method: immunoSEQ multiplex PCR; TCRdb's copy keeps in-frame clones and lacks some. The sample has 100,000 to 120,000 clones, roughly 87% seen once. Details on this clone: Its target is not known.

The V call is TRBV3-1 (or the pseudogene TRBV3-2), the J call TRBJ2-4; 11 nucleotides align to TRBD2. The clonotype was recovered from an adult in good health. The material was peripheral blood, obtained on day 0 of AZD1222 vaccination. This CDR3 is CASSRRSGGAGRNIQYF. The CDR3 nucleotides read TGTGCCAGCAGCCGGCGTAGCGGGGGGGCTGGGCGGAACATTCAGTACTTC.